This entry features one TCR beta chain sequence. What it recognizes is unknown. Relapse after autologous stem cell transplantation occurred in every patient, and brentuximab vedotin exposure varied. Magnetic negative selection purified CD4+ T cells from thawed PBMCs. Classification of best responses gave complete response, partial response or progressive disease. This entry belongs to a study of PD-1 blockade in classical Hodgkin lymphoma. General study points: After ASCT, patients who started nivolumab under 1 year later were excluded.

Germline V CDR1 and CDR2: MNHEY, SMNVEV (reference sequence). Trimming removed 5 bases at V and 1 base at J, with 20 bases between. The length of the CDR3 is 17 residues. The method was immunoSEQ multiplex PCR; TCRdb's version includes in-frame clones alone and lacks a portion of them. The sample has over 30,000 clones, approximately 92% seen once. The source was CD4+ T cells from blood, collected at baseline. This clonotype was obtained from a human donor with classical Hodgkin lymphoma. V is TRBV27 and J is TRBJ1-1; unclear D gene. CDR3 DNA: TGTGCCAGCAGTCCATCCCTTGGCTGGGGTGGGAACACTGAAGCTTTCTTT. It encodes CASSPSLGWGGNTEAFF.